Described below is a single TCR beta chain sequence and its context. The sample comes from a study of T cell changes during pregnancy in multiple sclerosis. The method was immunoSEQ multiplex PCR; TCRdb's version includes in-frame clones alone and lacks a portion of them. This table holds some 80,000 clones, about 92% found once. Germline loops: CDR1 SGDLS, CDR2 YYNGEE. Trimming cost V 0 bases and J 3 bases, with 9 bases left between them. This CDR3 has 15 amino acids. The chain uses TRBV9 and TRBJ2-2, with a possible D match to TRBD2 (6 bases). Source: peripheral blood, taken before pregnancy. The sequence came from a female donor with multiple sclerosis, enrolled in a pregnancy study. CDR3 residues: CASSVGWRDTGELFF. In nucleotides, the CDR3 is TGTGCCAGCAGCGTAGGTTGGAGGGACACCGGGGAGCTGTTTTTT.